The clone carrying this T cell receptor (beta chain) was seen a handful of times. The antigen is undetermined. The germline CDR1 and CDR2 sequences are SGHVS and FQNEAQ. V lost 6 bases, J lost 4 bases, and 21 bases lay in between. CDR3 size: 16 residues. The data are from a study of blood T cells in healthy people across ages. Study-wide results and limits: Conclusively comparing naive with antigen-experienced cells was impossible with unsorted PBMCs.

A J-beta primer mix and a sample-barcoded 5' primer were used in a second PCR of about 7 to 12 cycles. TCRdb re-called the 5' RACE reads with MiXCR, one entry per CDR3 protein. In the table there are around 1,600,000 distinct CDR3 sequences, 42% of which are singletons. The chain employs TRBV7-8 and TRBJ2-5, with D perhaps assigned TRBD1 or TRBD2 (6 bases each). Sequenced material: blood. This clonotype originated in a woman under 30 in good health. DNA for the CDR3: TGTGCCAGCAGGGGGGGACGGGGGACAAGGAGAGAGACCCAGTACTTC. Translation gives CASRGGRGTRRETQYF.